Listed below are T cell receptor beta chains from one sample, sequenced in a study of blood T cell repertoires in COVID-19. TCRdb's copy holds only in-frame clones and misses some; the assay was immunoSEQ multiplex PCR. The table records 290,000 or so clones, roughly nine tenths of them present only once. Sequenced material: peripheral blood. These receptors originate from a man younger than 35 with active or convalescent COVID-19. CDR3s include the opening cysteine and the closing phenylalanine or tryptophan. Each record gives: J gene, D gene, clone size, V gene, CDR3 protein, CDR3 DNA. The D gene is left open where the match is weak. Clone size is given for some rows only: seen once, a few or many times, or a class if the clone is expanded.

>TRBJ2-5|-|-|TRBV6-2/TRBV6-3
CASSKNYDQETQYF
TGTGCCAGCAGTAAGAACTACGACCAAGAGACCCAGTACTTC
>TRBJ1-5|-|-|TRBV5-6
CASSLAGQPDEGPQHF
TGTGCCAGCAGCTTGGCCGGTCAACCTGACGAGGGGCCCCAGCATTTT
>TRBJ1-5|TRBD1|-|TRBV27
CASRGTGGNQPQHF
TGTGCCAGCCGCGGGACAGGGGGCAATCAGCCCCAGCATTTT
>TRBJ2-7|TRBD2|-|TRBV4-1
CASGLDRGGSANEQYF
TGCGCCAGCGGGTTAGATCGGGGGGGATCGGCGAACGAGCAGTACTTC
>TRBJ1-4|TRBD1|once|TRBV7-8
CASRPGTGDNEKLFF
TGTGCCAGCAGACCCGGGACAGGGGACAATGAAAAACTGTTTTTT
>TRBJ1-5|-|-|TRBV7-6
CASSPGGANQPQHF
TGTGCCAGCAGCCCCGGGGGGGCCAATCAGCCCCAGCATTTT
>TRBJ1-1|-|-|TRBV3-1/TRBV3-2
CASSQDRAGDRTEAFF
TGTGCCAGCAGCCAAGATCGTGCAGGGGATAGAACTGAAGCTTTCTTT
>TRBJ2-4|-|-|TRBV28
CASSLHKEDIQYF
TGTGCCAGCAGCTTACACAAAGAGGACATTCAGTACTTC
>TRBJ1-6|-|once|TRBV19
CASSIRPDGSPLHF
TGTGCCAGTAGTATCAGGCCAGACGGTTCACCCCTCCACTTT
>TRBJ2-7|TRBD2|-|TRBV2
CASSPFLRGLVLIEQYF
TGTGCCAGCAGTCCCTTCTTGCGGGGACTAGTGTTAATCGAGCAGTACTTC
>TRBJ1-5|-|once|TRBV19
CASSISDSLNQPQHF
TGTGCCAGTAGTATCTCGGACAGTCTAAATCAGCCCCAGCATTTT
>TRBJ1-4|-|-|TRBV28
CASSLPSGDNEKLFF
TGTGCCAGCAGTTTACCCAGCGGCGATAATGAAAAACTGTTTTTT
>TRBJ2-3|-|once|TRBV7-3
CASSPAAGGETQYF
TGTGCCAGCAGCCCCGCGGCGGGCGGTGAAACGCAGTATTTT
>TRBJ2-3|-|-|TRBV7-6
CASSLEFVSRAGYTTDTQYF
TGTGCCAGCAGCTTAGAGTTTGTCTCACGAGCGGGCTATACGACAGATACGCAGTATTTT
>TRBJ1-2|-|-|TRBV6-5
CASSYMTYPSGYTF
TGTGCCAGCAGTTACATGACGTACCCTAGCGGCTACACCTTC
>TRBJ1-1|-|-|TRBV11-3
CASSLGQDSLEAFF
TGTGCCAGCAGCTTAGGACAGGACTCCTTGGAAGCTTTCTTT
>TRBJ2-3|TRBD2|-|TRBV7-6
CASSLEAGVAADTQYF
TGTGCCAGCAGCTTAGAGGCGGGAGTGGCGGCAGATACGCAGTATTTT
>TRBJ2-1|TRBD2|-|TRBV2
CASSDSPRTSGNNEQFF
TGTGCCAGCAGTGATTCCCCCCGGACTAGCGGAAACAATGAGCAGTTCTTC
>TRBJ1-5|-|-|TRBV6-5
CASKQLNSNQPQHF
TGTGCCAGCAAACAGCTGAATAGCAATCAGCCCCAGCATTTT
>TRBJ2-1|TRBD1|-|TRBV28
CASRDRGNYNEQFF
TGTGCCAGCAGAGACAGGGGGAACTACAATGAGCAGTTCTTC
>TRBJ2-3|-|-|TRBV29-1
CSVEAGFEDTQYF
TGCAGCGTTGAGGCCGGGTTTGAAGATACGCAGTATTTT
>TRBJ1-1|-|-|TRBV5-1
CASSLTVGGTEAFF
TGCGCCAGCAGCTTAACGGTCGGGGGCACTGAAGCTTTCTTT
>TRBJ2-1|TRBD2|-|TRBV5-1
CASRRTSGRAYNEQFF
TGCGCCAGCAGGCGGACTAGCGGGAGGGCCTACAATGAGCAGTTCTTC
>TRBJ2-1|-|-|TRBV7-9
CASSLVTSALYEQFF
TGTGCCAGCAGCTTAGTTACTAGTGCTCTGTATGAGCAGTTCTTC
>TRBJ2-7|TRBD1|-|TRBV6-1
CASSERKWGQGSSYEQYF
TGTGCCAGCAGTGAAAGGAAATGGGGACAGGGCTCTTCCTACGAGCAGTACTTC
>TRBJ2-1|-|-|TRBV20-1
CSASSYRDRVF
TGCAGTGCTAGTTCCTACAGGGATAGGGTCTTC
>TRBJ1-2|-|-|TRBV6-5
CASSYTANYGYTF
TGTGCCAGCAGCTATACAGCTAACTATGGCTACACCTTC
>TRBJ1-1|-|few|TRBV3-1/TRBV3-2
CASSHARGNTEAFF
TGTGCCAGCAGCCACGCTAGGGGTAACACTGAAGCTTTCTTT
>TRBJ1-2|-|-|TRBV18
CASSPENSNYGYTF
TGTGCCAGCTCACCCGAAAACTCTAACTATGGCTACACCTTC
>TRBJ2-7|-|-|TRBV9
CASSVAASESYEQYF
TGTGCCAGCAGCGTAGCGGCTAGCGAATCCTACGAGCAGTACTTC
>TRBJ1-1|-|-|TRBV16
CASSPLEAGNTEAFF
TGTGCCAGCAGTCCCCTGGAGGCTGGGAACACTGAAGCTTTCTTT
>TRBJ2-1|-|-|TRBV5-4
CASSHLGGTSYNEQFF
TGTGCCAGCAGCCATCTTGGAGGGACGTCCTACAATGAGCAGTTCTTC
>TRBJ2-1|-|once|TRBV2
CASSEPGRVDEQFF
TGTGCCAGCAGTGAACCGGGCAGGGTGGATGAGCAGTTCTTC
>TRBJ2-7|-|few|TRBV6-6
CASSVGRGLLGDEQYF
TGTGCCAGCAGTGTCGGGAGGGGGCTCCTGGGGGACGAGCAGTACTTC
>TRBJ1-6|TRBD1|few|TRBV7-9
CASSPGQGDSPLHF
TGTGCCAGCAGCCCCGGACAGGGTGACTCACCCCTCCACTTT
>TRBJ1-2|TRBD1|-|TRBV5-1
CASSRGQGGRNYGYTF
TGCGCCAGCAGCCGAGGACAGGGCGGTAGAAACTATGGCTACACCTTC
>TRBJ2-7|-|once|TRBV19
CASSQATPSSYEQYF
TGTGCCAGTAGTCAAGCTACCCCAAGCTCCTACGAGCAGTACTTC
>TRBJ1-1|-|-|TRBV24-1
CATSDFKGVNTEAFF
TGTGCCACCAGTGATTTTAAGGGGGTAAACACTGAAGCTTTCTTT
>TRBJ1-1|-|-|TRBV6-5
CASSYEGITEAFF
TGTGCCAGCAGTTATGAGGGTATCACTGAAGCTTTCTTT
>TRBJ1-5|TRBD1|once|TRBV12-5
CASGLTQGDQPQHF
TGTGCTAGTGGACTGACGCAGGGGGATCAGCCCCAGCATTTT
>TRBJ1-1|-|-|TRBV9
CASSVEEGSNTEAFF
TGTGCCAGCAGCGTAGAGGAGGGATCGAACACTGAAGCTTTCTTT